The text below deals with one T cell receptor (beta chain). No antigen is known for it. No base-level quality is on record; no much larger clone is a single base apart. This specimen comes from a study of identical twins (dated by TCRdb to the mid-2010s). Notes on the research overall: The study deep-sequenced TCR alpha and beta repertoires from monozygotic twins, unrelated adults of various ages and cord blood to test whether fetal clonotypes persist. Replicate twin experiments were performed at different times using different library preparation protocols to rule out contamination.

V loses 5 bases, J loses 8 bases, and the germline ends lie 10 bases apart. Spanning cysteine to phenylalanine, the CDR3 consists of 13 amino acids. The sequence is cut down to CDR3 DNA, 39 bases in frame from base 1. The germline V gene specifies MNHNS as CDR1 and SASEGT as CDR2. Broader findings and caveats from the paper: Because the same donors could not be followed over many years, the conclusions relied on cross-sectional statistical analysis. Zero-insertion analyses could be partly confounded by invariant T cells such as MAIT and iNKT, although diverse VJ usage argued against such confounding for most clonotypes. The excess sharing between twins in beta out-of-frame sequences was weaker because fewer shared sequences reduced the signal-to-noise ratio. Out-of-frame TCR alpha sequences shared between twins showed an excess of low generation-probability sequences compared with coincidental sharing between unrelated individuals. Fewer insertions were carried by abundant cord blood beta clonotypes, a similar but weaker trend appeared in young adult naive repertoires, and no such trend appeared in memory repertoires. Out-of-frame TCR alpha sharing in monozygotic twins was systematically underestimated by recombination models, whereas sharing between unrelated individuals was in agreement with the recombination models.

All donors were healthy Caucasians. The twin cohort consisted of three pairs of female monozygotic twins, all aged about 18 to 29 years. Positive isolation kits from Invitrogen were used to isolate the CD4+ and CD8+ T cell populations. The library was prepared using 5' RACE. The sequencing machine was an Illumina HiSeq 2000. A universal primer binding site was introduced by template switching, and a unique molecular identifier was present in the final cDNA, enabling accurate counting of TCR cDNA molecules. Specific primers in the conserved constant-segment region were used to synthesize first-strand cDNA for TCR alpha and beta chains. To control for contamination, every cDNA library carried two barcodes: a SMART-Mk sample barcode plus Illumina barcodes. Two successive PCR steps introduced TruSeq adapter sequences along with Illumina sample barcodes. The Illumina HiSeq platform was used with custom primers to sequence TCR alpha and beta cDNA libraries. The paper's data handling went like this. Unique molecular identifiers were extracted from raw reads with MiGEC, and CDR3 positions were determined with MiXCR. For each individual, recombination models were inferred using an EM algorithm with the repgenHMM and IGoR tools. The analysis of shared clonotypes was done with the tcR package in R, with sharing normalized by the product of cloneset sizes. To study raw recombination without the effects of thymic and clonal selection, out-of-frame nonproductive sequences were analyzed. TCRdb took the public reads, trimmed them with fastp at Q25, ran MiXCR for clone calling and kept in-frame beta chains. Under each unique CDR3 protein, matching rows form one entry showing the most common genes and DNA. The V and J calls here are based on TCRdb, not the publication. This sample has 450,000 to 500,000 distinct CDR3 sequences in its table, and over 11% of those were observed once. Approximately 0.9% of the sample goes to the ten largest clones.

The same sample was also studied in work on yellow fever vaccine responses in identical twins. The second source states: The T cell response to vaccination in identical twins was reported by the authors to appear partly convergent and partly personalized. In identical twins, the study followed T cell clones that responded to the vaccine with precision.

The rearrangement combines TRBV6-1 with TRBJ1-6; TRBD1 could be the D gene, as 5 bases match. The clonotype originates from a young woman in good health. Sequenced sample: CD4+ T cells sorted from blood. In nucleotide form, the sequence is TGTGCCAGCAGTCGGGACTACGATTCACCCCTCCACTTT. It translates to CASSRDYDSPLHF.